This T cell receptor beta chain was observed in a study of shared clonotypes between healthy human individuals (dated by TCRdb to 2018 to 2021). Describing the broader study: Three men and two women, aged 18 to 49 years, made up the cohort. Per donor, three plates each were used for CD4 naive and CD4 memory, two for CD8 naive, and one for CD8 memory. Blood TCR repertoires of a handful of healthy adults were deeply sequenced to estimate repertoire size and the extent of clonotype sharing between individuals. Different laboratories and diverse techniques were used to prepare libraries and sequence TCR repertoires, to increase sequencing depth and limit assay-specific biases. Per donor, leukapheresis produced somewhere between about 0.85 and 9.5 billion PBMCs.

At the junction V is shortened by 5 bases and J by 2 bases, with 16 bases in between. Based on the germline V gene, the CDR1 and CDR2 sequences are MDHEN and SYDVKM. The CDR3 contains 16 residues, cysteine and phenylalanine counted. CDR3 DNA is the only sequence kept; it has 48 bases, read in frame from the first base. A note on this clone: The antigen it binds to is not known. Qualities for individual bases were not recorded, and no much larger clone is one base off.

The paper's findings and limits, for the study overall: About 5% of naive CD4, 3.5% of naive CD8, approximately 2% of memory CD4, and around 0.4% of memory CD8 clonotypes were shared across four donors. Incomplete sequencing was indicated by rarefaction of sorted-subset datasets, despite the large sequencing depth. Larger estimated clonotype richness was generally found for naive subsets than for memory subsets. Based on pairwise subsampling, the degree of clonotype sharing among donors was expected to be affected by sequencing depth. Compared with non-shared clonotypes, clonotypes shared by all four sorted-subset donors had higher generation probabilities. Because the study included only a small number of donors, the genetic and exposure-history diversity represented was limited. Sampling was restricted to blood, and TCR repertoires in tissue are likely to differ from TCR repertoires in blood.

Donors were healthy HIV-negative adults with no recently reported acute infections or vaccinations. Every donor was a Caucasian adult residing in Nashville, Tennessee, USA. CD4+ T cells were enriched by magnetic negative selection; naive cells were then positively selected on CD45RA, and the negative fraction formed the memory subset. Blood was collected by leukapheresis, and PBMCs were isolated by Ficoll-Histopaque density gradient centrifugation and then cryopreserved in liquid nitrogen vapor phase. Analytical flow cytometry was used to check the purity and quantity of every magnetically sorted T cell population. Each sorted fraction had its genomic DNA isolated and then quantified by UV absorbance on a Nanodrop 2000c. Using the deep immunoSEQ assay, multiplex PCR amplified TCR CDR3 regions from genomic DNA. Extracted genomic DNA from each cell subset was spread evenly across all wells of several immunoSEQ 96-well plates, with each plate serving as a replicate. For sorted subsets, each replicate PCR was loaded with roughly 200 ng genomic DNA, equivalent to 30,000 to 35,000 T cell genomes. The purified libraries were quantified using a Qubit 3.0 fluorometer, sized with a Bioanalyzer 2100, and then quantified again using the KAPA Library Quantification kit. Every immunoSEQ 96-well plate was sequenced on a dedicated single-read 150-cycle Illumina NextSeq 550 flow cell. Concerning the study's data processing: The immunoSEQ output contained only junctional sequences without quality scores, so filtering could not match that applied to full-length reads. Sequences were annotated with PyIR, a Python wrapper for IgBLAST v1.9, using IMGT germline references to assign V/J genes and CDR3. Reads with weak V/J assignments (E-value above 1e-6), missing CDR3, stop codons, out-of-frame junctions, or ambiguous translated residues were removed. V3J clonotypes were defined as sequences sharing an identical inferred V gene, J gene, and CDR3 amino acid sequence. Percentage overlap between repertoires was computed as shared unique clonotypes divided by the size of the smaller repertoire. Three approaches were used to assess repertoire richness: RTK rarefaction, the Chao1 estimator, and Recon v2.1 estimates of unobserved clonotypes. Generation probabilities were computed with OLGA for all TCRbeta clonotypes obtained by the gDNA method from several donors. TCRdb re-hosts the immuneACCESS table, in-frame sequences only. Its copies lack some clones; in the studies checked, an unresolved V gene accounts for under half of them, and the cause for the rest is not known. Clone size and V and J calls were adopted from that table, with D and trimming inferred from the DNA. For this sample the table gives roughly 2,300,000 clones, of which 85% to 95% were detected only once. Roughly 0.34% of the sample is taken by the ten largest.

The sample taken for sequencing was naive CD4+ T cells from PBMCs. The cell subset or site label, read with the paper, signifies: CD45RA+ positively selected. The rearranged segments are TRBV28 and TRBJ1-5; the D region possibly corresponds to TRBD1 (6 bases align). The clonotype originates from a man younger than 30 in good health. Some clones in this sample may be carry-over from other donors' samples. This receptor carries the CDR3 CASSPGWGQGNQPQHF. The nucleotides are TGTGCCAGCAGTCCCGGCTGGGGACAAGGCAATCAGCCCCAGCATTTT.